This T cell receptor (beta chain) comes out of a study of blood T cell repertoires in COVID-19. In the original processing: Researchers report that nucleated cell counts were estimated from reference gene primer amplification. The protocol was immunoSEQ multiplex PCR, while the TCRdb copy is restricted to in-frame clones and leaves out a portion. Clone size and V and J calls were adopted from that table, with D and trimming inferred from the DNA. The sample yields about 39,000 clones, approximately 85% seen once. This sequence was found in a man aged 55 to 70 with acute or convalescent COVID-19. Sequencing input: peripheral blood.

This chain's CDR3 is CASSQEGPGGEKLFF. The CDR3 coding sequence is TGCGCCAGCAGCCAAGAGGGGCCCGGGGGGGAAAAACTGTTTTTT. The rearrangement joins TRBV4-1 to TRBJ1-4, with a weak D call TRBD1 (5 bases). This CDR3 has 15 amino acids. Between the trimmed V and J ends, which lost 0 bases and 8 bases, there was a span of 13 bases. Germline V gene sequence: CDR1 MGHRA, CDR2 YSYEKL.